The clone carrying this TCR beta chain was picked up one time. This entry belongs to a study of control samples from healthy donors and cancer patients. TCRdb keeps only in-frame clones here, not all; method: immunoSEQ multiplex PCR. The sample consists of 150,000 or so clones, 94% of them appearing once. Trimming pared 1 base from V and 4 bases from J, leaving 9 bases between. The CDR3 loop spans 14 amino acids. Germline V gene sequence: CDR1 LGHNA, CDR2 YSLEER. The V gene is TRBV4-3, the J gene TRBJ2-3; D possibly corresponds to TRBD2 (6 bases). The clonotype originates from a woman in her thirties or forties in good health. The sample comprised blood. As DNA, the CDR3 is TGCGCCAGCAGCCAAGTCGGGAGCTCAGATACGCAGTATTTT. Amino acid sequence: CASSQVGSSDTQYF.